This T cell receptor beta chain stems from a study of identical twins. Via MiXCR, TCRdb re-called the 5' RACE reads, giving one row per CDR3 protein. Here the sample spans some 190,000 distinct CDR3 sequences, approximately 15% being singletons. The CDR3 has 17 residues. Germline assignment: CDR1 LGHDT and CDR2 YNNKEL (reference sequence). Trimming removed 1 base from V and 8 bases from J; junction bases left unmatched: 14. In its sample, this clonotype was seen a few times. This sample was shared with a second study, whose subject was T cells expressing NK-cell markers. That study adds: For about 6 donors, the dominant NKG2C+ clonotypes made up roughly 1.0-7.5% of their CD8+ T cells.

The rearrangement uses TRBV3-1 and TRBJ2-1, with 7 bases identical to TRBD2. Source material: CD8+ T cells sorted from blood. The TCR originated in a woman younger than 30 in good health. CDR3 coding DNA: TGTGCCAGCAGCCAAGGGACCGGACTAGGGCGCTTCCATGAGCAGTTCTTC. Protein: CASSQGTGLGRFHEQFF.